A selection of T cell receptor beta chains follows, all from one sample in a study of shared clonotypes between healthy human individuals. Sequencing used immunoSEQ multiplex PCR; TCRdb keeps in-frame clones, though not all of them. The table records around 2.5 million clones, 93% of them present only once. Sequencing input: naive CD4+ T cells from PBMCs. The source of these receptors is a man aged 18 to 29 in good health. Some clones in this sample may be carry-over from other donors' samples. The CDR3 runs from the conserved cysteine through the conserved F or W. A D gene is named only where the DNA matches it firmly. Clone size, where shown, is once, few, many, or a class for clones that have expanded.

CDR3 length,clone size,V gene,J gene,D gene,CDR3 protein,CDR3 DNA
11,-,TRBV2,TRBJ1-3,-,CASSPTNTIYF,TGTGCCAGCAGTCCGACAAACACCATATATTTT
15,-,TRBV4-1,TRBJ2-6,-,CASSHGRSGANVLTF,TGCGCCAGCAGCCATGGCCGTTCTGGGGCCAACGTCCTGACTTTC
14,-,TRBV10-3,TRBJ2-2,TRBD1,CAIRTGLDTGELFF,TGTGCCATCCGGACAGGGCTCGACACCGGGGAGCTGTTTTTT
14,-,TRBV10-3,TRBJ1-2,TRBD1,CAISESGGDYGYTF,TGTGCCATCAGTGAGTCAGGGGGCGACTATGGCTACACCTTC
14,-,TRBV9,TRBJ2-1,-,CASSVGAPYNEQFF,TGTGCCAGCAGCGTAGGGGCACCCTACAATGAGCAGTTCTTC
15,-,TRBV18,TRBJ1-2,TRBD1,CASSPPGQGVYGYTF,TGTGCCAGCTCACCACCGGGACAGGGAGTCTATGGCTACACCTTC
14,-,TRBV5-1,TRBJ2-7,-,CASSLAGGSYEQYF,TGCGCCAGCAGCTTGGCTGGTGGATCCTACGAGCAGTACTTC
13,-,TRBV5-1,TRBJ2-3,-,CASSQTVTDTQYF,TGCGCCAGCAGCCAAACGGTTACAGATACGCAGTATTTT
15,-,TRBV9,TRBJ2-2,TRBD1,CASSKGGAGTGELFF,TGTGCCAGCAGCAAAGGGGGCGCCGGGACCGGGGAGCTGTTTTTT
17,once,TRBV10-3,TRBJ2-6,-,CATSRASVLSGANVLTF,TGTGCCACCAGTCGGGCTAGCGTACTCTCTGGGGCCAACGTCCTGACTTTC
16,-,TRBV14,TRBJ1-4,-,CASSQDRRGWGGKLFF,TGTGCCAGCAGCCAAGATAGGCGGGGATGGGGCGGAAAACTGTTTTTT
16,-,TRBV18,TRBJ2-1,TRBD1,CASSWDGQGVYNEQFF,TGTGCCAGCTCATGGGATGGACAGGGGGTCTACAATGAGCAGTTCTTC
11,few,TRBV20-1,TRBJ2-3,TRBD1,CSASTGGTQYF,TGCAGTGCTAGTACAGGGGGTACGCAGTATTTT
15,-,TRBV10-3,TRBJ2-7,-,CAISERLALDYEQYF,TGTGCCATCAGTGAGCGGCTAGCGCTCGACTACGAGCAGTACTTC
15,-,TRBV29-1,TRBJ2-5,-,CSGKGSASGGETQYF,TGCAGCGGTAAAGGCTCGGCCTCGGGCGGAGAGACCCAGTACTTC
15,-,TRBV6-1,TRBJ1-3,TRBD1,CASRDQQGVRNTIYF,TGTGCCAGCAGAGACCAGCAGGGGGTTAGAAACACCATATATTTT
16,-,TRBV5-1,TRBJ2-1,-,CASSPGMSPSYNEQFF,TGCGCCAGCAGCCCGGGGATGAGCCCCTCCTACAATGAGCAGTTCTTC
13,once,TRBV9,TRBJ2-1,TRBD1,CASSVGQYNEQFF,TGTGCCAGCAGCGTGGGACAGTACAATGAGCAGTTCTTC
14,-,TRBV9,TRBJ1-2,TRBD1,CASSLRTGNYGYTF,TGTGCCAGCAGCCTCCGGACAGGGAACTATGGCTACACCTTC
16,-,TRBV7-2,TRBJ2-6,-,CASSLSPAPGANVLTF,TGTGCCAGCAGCTTATCCCCAGCGCCTGGGGCCAACGTCCTGACTTTC
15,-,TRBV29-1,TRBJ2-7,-,CSFTARYGESYEQYF,TGCAGCTTCACCGCGCGCTACGGGGAGTCCTACGAGCAGTACTTC
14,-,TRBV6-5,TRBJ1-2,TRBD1,CASRGTGRDYGYTF,TGTGCCAGCAGGGGGACAGGAAGGGACTATGGCTACACCTTC
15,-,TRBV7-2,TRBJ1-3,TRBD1,CASSKGTGNGNTIYF,TGTGCCAGCAGCAAAGGGACAGGGAATGGAAACACCATATATTTT
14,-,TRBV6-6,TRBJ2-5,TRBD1,CASQRDRVTETQYF,TGTGCCAGCCAACGGGACAGGGTCACCGAGACCCAGTACTTC
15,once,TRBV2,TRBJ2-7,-,CASSGGIQNSYEQYF,TGTGCCAGCAGTGGGGGAATTCAGAACTCCTACGAGCAGTACTTC
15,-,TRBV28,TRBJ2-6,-,CASSFLGAGANVLTF,TGTGCCAGCAGTTTCTTGGGAGCTGGGGCCAACGTCCTGACTTTC
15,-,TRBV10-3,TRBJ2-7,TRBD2,CAIREAGESYYEQYF,TGTGCCATCAGGGAAGCGGGAGAGTCCTACTACGAGCAGTACTTC
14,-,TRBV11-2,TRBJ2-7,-,CASTLKWGDYEQYF,TGTGCCAGCACCTTAAAGTGGGGGGACTACGAGCAGTACTTC